A selection of T cell receptor beta chains follows, all from one sample in a study of T cells expressing NK-cell markers. TCRdb re-called the 5' RACE reads, yielding one record per CDR3 amino acid sequence without DNA. Its listing shows 500,000 or so distinct CDR3 sequences. What was sequenced was blood T cells: a sorted CD56 or NKG2C T cell subset, CD4+ or CD8+ T cells, or bulk PBMC T cells (not recorded which). These TCRs come from a man between 18 and 35 years old in good health. The CDR3 runs from the conserved cysteine through the conserved F or W.

V gene	J gene	CDR3 protein
TRBV11-2	TRBJ1-1	CASSQQGTSTEAFF
TRBV20-1	TRBJ2-3	CSASSRGSVTQYF
TRBV2	TRBJ1-2	CASSEALSPGQGLSYGYTF
TRBV12-3/TRBV12-4	TRBJ2-5	CASSNRGAETQYF
TRBV27	TRBJ2-7	CASRPREGHEQYF
TRBV28	TRBJ2-2	CASSFMWGELFF
TRBV25-1	TRBJ2-5	CASSTLQGRGETQYF
TRBV10-3	TRBJ1-1	CAISESMGQMNTEAFF
TRBV7-8	TRBJ2-5	CASTLTSGRKETQYF
TRBV5-1	TRBJ2-2	CASSLGRDTGELFF
TRBV2	TRBJ2-1	CAIGLAGNEQFF
TRBV11-2	TRBJ1-2	CASRQQGERGYTF
TRBV7-8	TRBJ2-6	CASSPQDRGVLTF
TRBV5-6	TRBJ2-1	CASRRIGGFNEQFF
TRBV7-9	TRBJ1-4	CASSPMDTGELFF
TRBV20-1	TRBJ2-1	CSARKTSGVIEQFF
TRBV5-6	TRBJ2-7	CASSSIRDSFYEQYF
TRBV20-1	TRBJ2-2	CSARAPPGSNTGELFF
TRBV7-9	TRBJ2-1	CASSLEEGQFF
TRBV20-1	TRBJ2-1	CSARYRDPYNEQFF
TRBV20-1	TRBJ2-1	CSARELGLFAYNEQFF
TRBV28	TRBJ2-7	CASTLSGGLLGEQYF
TRBV12-3/TRBV12-4	TRBJ1-1	CASDPGTIMNTEAFF
TRBV12-3/TRBV12-4	TRBJ2-2	CAGLGGPSGELFF
TRBV4-1	TRBJ2-1	CASSQGAGSSYNEQFF
TRBV28	TRBJ2-6	CASSRNRGFGANVLTF